The next 2 T cell receptor beta chains were all read from a single sample in a study of blood T cells in healthy people across ages. A second PCR, run for about 7 to 11 cycles, used a sample-barcoded 5' primer plus a J-beta primer mix. One entry per CDR3 protein results from TCRdb running MiXCR on the 5' RACE reads. The sample holds about 780,000 distinct CDR3 sequences; about half are singletons and the top ten take around 18%. Sequencing was done on a sample of blood. These TCRs come from a man older than 75 in good health.

The chain carries TRBV3-1 and TRBJ2-3, with 7 bases lining up with TRBD2. Germline V gene sequence: CDR1 LGHDT, CDR2 YNNKEL (reference sequence). This CDR3 comprises 15 residues. J gave up 2 bases and V 0 bases, and 2 bases lay outside the gene matches. The CDR3 bases are TGTGCCAGCAGCCAAGACGGACTAGTCACAGATACGCAGTATTTT. Translating gives CASSQDGLVTDTQYF.

V is TRBV7-7 and J is TRBJ2-2; perhaps TRBD1 as D (6 bases). This CDR3 region has 14 residues. CDR1 and CDR2 from the germline V gene are SSHAT and FNYEAQ (reference sequence). V dropped 1 base and J dropped 6 bases, with 9 bases sitting between them. CDR3 nucleotides: TGTGCCAGCAGCTTAGGCAGGGGACCCGGGGAGCTGTTTTTT. Residues: CASSLGRGPGELFF.